The rows below give T cell receptor beta chains drawn from one sample of a study of cytomegalovirus exposure and HLA in healthy donors. Measured with immunoSEQ multiplex PCR; TCRdb has only the in-frame clones, and not every one. Among 200,000 to 250,000 clones listed, approximately 90% were seen once. Sequencing used PBMCs. Source of these receptors: a woman between 18 and 29 years old in good health and CMV-seronegative. CDR3s leave out the opening cysteine and the closing phenylalanine or tryptophan. Fields, in order: V gene, J gene, CDR3 length, CDR3 protein.

v_gene: TRBV9
j_gene: TRBJ2-1
len: 13
CDR3aa: ASSPGLAGDNEQF

v_gene: TRBV5-6
j_gene: TRBJ1-6
len: 13
CDR3aa: ASSQGPRDNSPLH

v_gene: TRBV18
j_gene: TRBJ2-2
len: 18
CDR3aa: ASSPQTLRWGLRNTGELF

v_gene: TRBV19
j_gene: TRBJ2-7
len: 14
CDR3aa: ASSIDIRTRGGKQY

v_gene: TRBV10-1
j_gene: TRBJ2-1
len: 14
CDR3aa: ASSTLAGGTYNEQF

v_gene: TRBV19
j_gene: -
len: 14
CDR3aa: ASSRTGTGAPYEQY

v_gene: TRBV5-1
j_gene: TRBJ2-6
len: 12
CDR3aa: ASSLGAGANVLT

v_gene: TRBV15
j_gene: TRBJ2-7
len: 13
CDR3aa: ATSRGGRGPYEQY

v_gene: TRBV29-1
j_gene: TRBJ1-3
len: 12
CDR3aa: SVTGKLSGNTIY

v_gene: TRBV10-3
j_gene: TRBJ2-2
len: 14
CDR3aa: AISEVRGTNTGELF

v_gene: TRBV5-6
j_gene: TRBJ2-1
len: 14
CDR3aa: ASSYDSGSLPNEQF

v_gene: TRBV4-3
j_gene: TRBJ2-7
len: 17
CDR3aa: ASSQDRNPSGRFSYEQY

v_gene: TRBV7-2
j_gene: TRBJ1-2
len: 12
CDR3aa: ASALARGLGGYT

v_gene: TRBV4-1
j_gene: TRBJ2-3
len: 14
CDR3aa: ASSRLAGISTDTQY

v_gene: TRBV4-1
j_gene: TRBJ2-3
len: 13
CDR3aa: ASSQPTSRSDTQY

v_gene: TRBV6-5
j_gene: TRBJ1-4
len: 14
CDR3aa: ASSYSNTGVNEKLF

v_gene: TRBV25-1
j_gene: TRBJ1-2
len: 15
CDR3aa: ASSANAGNRSNYDYT

v_gene: TRBV19
j_gene: TRBJ1-3
len: 12
CDR3aa: ASSMPGAGNTIY

v_gene: TRBV4-2
j_gene: TRBJ2-5
len: 13
CDR3aa: ASSQDKASDKTQY

v_gene: TRBV5-1
j_gene: TRBJ2-7
len: 17
CDR3aa: ASSLGLAGGPGFSYEQY

v_gene: TRBV7-9
j_gene: TRBJ1-4
len: 12
CDR3aa: ASSQDRFNEKLF

v_gene: TRBV5-6
j_gene: TRBJ2-1
len: 15
CDR3aa: ASSLDPEYGGVSEQF

v_gene: TRBV25-1
j_gene: TRBJ1-1
len: 10
CDR3aa: ASRPLTGRAF

v_gene: TRBV18
j_gene: TRBJ1-2
len: 15
CDR3aa: ASSPPRRLGQNYGYT

v_gene: TRBV18
j_gene: TRBJ2-7
len: 12
CDR3aa: ASSPGITTYEQY

v_gene: TRBV5-1
j_gene: TRBJ1-4
len: 13
CDR3aa: ASSAQGTGDEKLF

v_gene: TRBV15
j_gene: TRBJ2-7
len: 14
CDR3aa: ATSREGPGGAYEQY

v_gene: TRBV7-8
j_gene: TRBJ2-1
len: 12
CDR3aa: ASSVPTRNNEQF